These 29 T cell receptor beta chains originate from one sample sequenced in a study of T-cell memory formation after mild COVID-19 (dated by TCRdb to 2020 to 2023). Libraries were made using 5' RACE. Instrument used: Illumina NovaSeq 6000. The public reads were reanalyzed by TCRdb: fastp trimming at Q25, MiXCR alignment, in-frame beta chains only. Every distinct CDR3 protein forms one entry, paired with its most common genes and DNA. Counted in this sample were some 40,000 distinct CDR3 sequences; approximately 6.5% of them appeared once. The ten largest clones represent under 0.85% of the sample. Sequencing input: PBMCs or a T cell subset sorted from them (not recorded which). These receptors all stem from an adult who had mild COVID-19 (a few samples of this study predate the infection). The sample titles of this study are shuffled in the database, so cell type and time point are left out.

In its sample, this clonotype was seen many times. The chain couples TRBV3-1 to TRBJ2-7, with 11 bases that match TRBD1. There are 14 residues in the CDR3. From germline, CDR1 is LGHDT and CDR2 YNNKEL (reference sequence). J was trimmed by 2 bases and V by 5 bases; bases with no gene match: 2. The CDR3 here is CASSWGQGAYEQYF. For the CDR3, the DNA is TGTGCCAGCAGCTGGGGACAGGGGGCCTACGAGCAGTACTTC.

In its sample, this clonotype was seen a few times. The CDR3 nucleotides are TGCGCCAGCAGCTCTCGGATGGGGACTAGCGGGGGGACAGATACGCAGTATTTT. Its protein is CASSSRMGTSGGTDTQYF. V gene TRBV4-1 combines with J gene TRBJ2-3; 15 bases fit TRBD2. Germline V gives CDR1 MGHRA, CDR2 YSYEKL. The CDR3 totals 18 residues. Trimming cost V 5 bases and J 3 bases; bases outside gene matches: 9.

This clonotype has a count of ten or more. The chain has TRBV5-4 and TRBJ2-6; D gene unclear. Trimming left V 2 bases short and J 0 bases short, with 6 bases between. CDR3 length equals 15 residues. Germline CDR1 SGHNT, CDR2 YYREEE (reference sequence). CDR3 bases: TGTGCCAGCAGCTTAAAGTCCTCTGGGGCCAACGTCCTGACTTTC. Amino acid sequence: CASSLKSSGANVLTF.

At least ten counts were recorded for this clonotype. Here the CDR3 DNA reads TGTGCCAGCGGAGCCGGGACCTTGTCCAATGAGCAGTTCTTC. It translates to CASGAGTLSNEQFF. This chain links TRBV11-1 with TRBJ2-1; D tentatively reads TRBD1 or TRBD2 (5 bases each). V was trimmed by 8 bases and J by 6 bases, leaving 17 bases between them. From germline, CDR1 is SGHAT and CDR2 FQDESV (reference sequence). CDR3 length: 14 residues.

This clonotype occurred a few times. The rearrangement uses TRBV4-1 and TRBJ1-5; TRBD1 matches at 10 bases. The CDR3 runs 15 residues. Germline V gene lookup returns CDR1 MGHRA and CDR2 YSYEKL. The V gene end was trimmed by 1 base and the J gene end by 14 bases; junction bases not matched to a gene: 11. The CDR3 loop is CASSQGGTGARGEHF. For the CDR3, the DNA is TGCGCCAGCAGCCAAGGGGGGACAGGGGCTCGCGGGGAGCATTTT.

In this sample, this clonotype turned up a few times. The chain carries TRBV12-3 or TRBV12-4 and TRBJ1-2; D not certain. The CDR3 loop spans 12 amino acids. Trimming took off 7 bases at V and 4 bases at J, with 10 bases between the two ends. This CDR3 is CASTTGGYGYTF. CDR3 bases: TGTGCCAGCACGACCGGTGGCTATGGCTACACCTTC.

This clonotype was seen at least ten times. The chain recombines TRBV30 with TRBJ2-4; 7 bases match TRBD1. With 7 bases clipped from V and 0 bases from J, the junction kept 9 bases outside the gene matches. Germline V gene data show CDR1 as GTSNPN and CDR2 as SVGIG (reference sequence). CDR3 size: 15 residues. CDR3 residues: CASTWDSLAKNIQYF. The CDR3 DNA reads as TGTGCCTCAACCTGGGACAGCCTAGCCAAAAACATTCAGTACTTC.

This clonotype was observed at least ten times. The gene calls are TRBV3-1 and TRBJ2-3, with 11 bases matching TRBD2. From germline, CDR1 is LGHDT and CDR2 YNNKEL (reference sequence). The CDR3 has 16 residues. V shed 7 bases, J shed 6 bases, and the junction held 12 bases outside the gene matches. The CDR3: CASTLLSGTSGDTQYF. The CDR3, as DNA: TGTGCCAGCACCCTCCTTTCCGGGACTAGCGGCGATACGCAGTATTTT.

This clonotype was detected only a few times. The rearrangement joins TRBV6-5 to TRBJ1-5; TRBD1 matches at 10 bases. Trimming at V came to 4 bases and at J to 5 bases, leaving 2 bases not matched to a gene. This CDR3 has 14 residues. Germline lookup yields CDR1 MNHEY and CDR2 SVGAGI. CDR3 sequence: CASSFDRGHQPQHF. The CDR3 bases are TGTGCCAGCAGTTTTGACAGGGGGCATCAGCCCCAGCATTTT.

In its sample, this clonotype was seen many times. The chain recombines TRBV7-7 with TRBJ2-5, with D hard to call. Germline CDR1 is SSHAT and CDR2 is FNYEAQ (reference sequence). This CDR3 has 13 residues. V shed 1 base and J shed 3 bases, with 6 bases lying between them. The CDR3 reads CASSLGAEETQYF. In nucleotides, the CDR3 is TGTGCCAGCAGCTTAGGGGCAGAAGAGACCCAGTACTTC. Full variable domain (missing parts from reference TRBV7-7 and TRBJ2-5): GAGVSQSPRYKVTKRGQDVTLRCDPISSHATLYWYQQALGQGPEFLTYFNYEAQPDKSGLPSDRFSAERPEGSISTLTIQRTEQRDSAMYRCASSLGAEETQYFGPGTRLLVL.

This clonotype was seen repeatedly, ten times or more. This chain uses TRBV3-1 with TRBJ1-5; D possibly corresponds to TRBD1 (5 bases). The CDR3 spans 14 residues. V lost 3 bases and J lost 4, with 10 bases in between. Germline CDR1 and CDR2: LGHDT and YNNKEL (reference sequence). The CDR3: CASSHSGGNQPQHF. For the CDR3, the DNA is TGTGCCAGCAGCCACAGTGGGGGGAATCAGCCCCAGCATTTT.

The rearrangement uses TRBV27 and TRBJ2-3; TRBD2 agrees at 7 bases. Germline CDR1 and CDR2: MNHEY and SMNVEV (reference sequence). Germline trimming cut 6 bases from V and 6 bases from J; bases unmatched to any gene: 12. This CDR3 comprises 15 residues. In DNA, the CDR3 is TGTGCCAGCAGACGTATCCCCGCGGGAGCTGATACGCAGTATTTT. It translates to CASRRIPAGADTQYF.

The CDR3 sequence: CASRALAGAYNEQFF. As DNA, the CDR3 is TGTGCCAGCAGAGCTCTAGCGGGAGCCTACAATGAGCAGTTCTTC. This sequence joins TRBV2 and TRBJ2-1, with 10 nucleotides matching TRBD2. Trimming cost V 6 bases and J 2 bases; bases outside gene matches: 4. The germline V gene has CDR1 SNHLY and CDR2 FYNNEI. This CDR3 region has 15 residues.

At least ten counts were recorded for this clonotype. The rearrangement links TRBV6-2 or TRBV6-3 to TRBJ1-2; no definite D call. The germline V gene has CDR1 MNHEY and CDR2 SVGEGT. This CDR3 has 14 residues. V shed 0 bases and J shed 5 bases, with 10 bases lying between them. Here the CDR3 DNA reads TGTGCCAGCAGTTACTCTTCCCGGACTTATGGCTACACCTTC. It specifies CASSYSSRTYGYTF.

This CDR3 reads CASGRDIPTDTQYF. DNA for the CDR3: TGTGCTAGTGGCCGTGACATTCCTACAGATACGCAGTATTTT. The rearrangement links TRBV12-5 to TRBJ2-3; unclear D gene. The germline V gene has CDR1 LGHNT and CDR2 FRNRAP. This CDR3 is 14 amino acids long. The V end was cut by 6 bases, the J end by 3 bases, with 13 bases between.

This clonotype was detected many times. The chain joins TRBV7-6 to TRBJ1-1, with unresolved D. The CDR3 totals 11 residues. Germline-derived CDR1 and CDR2 are SGHVS and FNYEAQ. The ends were cut back, 10 bases at V and 10 bases at J, with 16 bases in the middle. The chain's CDR3 is CATSSGVGAFF. In DNA form, the CDR3 reads TGTGCCACCAGTAGCGGGGTTGGAGCTTTCTTT.

This clonotype was seen a few times. This chain joins TRBV20-1 and TRBJ2-1; 14 nucleotides align to TRBD2. V was clipped by 3 bases and J by 1 base; unmatched bases: 11. Per the germline V gene, CDR1 is DFQATT and CDR2 is SNEGSKA (reference sequence). The CDR3 extends over 19 amino acids. CDR3 protein: CSARTGLAGGVGSYNEQFF. The CDR3 region has the DNA TGCAGTGCTAGGACCGGACTAGCGGGGGGCGTCGGGTCCTACAATGAGCAGTTCTTC.

This clonotype was seen at least ten times. The rearrangement uses TRBV7-2 and TRBJ2-1; 10 bases are shared with TRBD2. The trim removed 4 bases at V and 4 bases at J, leaving 4 bases unmatched. Per the germline V gene, CDR1 is SGHTA and CDR2 is FQGNSA. CDR3 length equals 15 residues. For the CDR3, the DNA is TGTGCCAGCAGCTCTAGCGGGAGTACTTACAATGAGCAGTTCTTC. This codes for CASSSSGSTYNEQFF. Using reference TRBV7-2 and TRBJ2-1 for the parts outside the CDR3, the full variable domain is GAGVSQSPSNKVTEKGKDVELRCDPISGHTALYWYRQSLGQGLEFLIYFQGNSAPDKSGLPSDRFSAERTGGSVSTLTIQRTQQEDSAVYLCASSSSGSTYNEQFFGPGTRLTVL.

This sequence joins TRBV4-1 and TRBJ2-7, with TRBD2 identical over 10 bases. Germline assignment: CDR1 MGHRA and CDR2 YSYEKL. There are 16 residues in the CDR3. V was clipped by 0 bases and J by 2 bases; unmatched bases: 4. The CDR3 DNA reads as TGCGCCAGCAGCCAAGAGCCCAGCGGGGGGGCCTACGAGCAGTACTTC. Translated: CASSQEPSGGAYEQYF.

V gene TRBV4-2 combines with J gene TRBJ1-2; D is unresolved. The germline gives CDR1 LGHNA, CDR2 YNFKEQ. The CDR3 loop spans 15 amino acids. V lost 0 bases, J lost 0 bases, and 8 bases lay in between. The CDR3 coding sequence is TGTGCCAGCAGCCAAGATTCTACAGCTAACTATGGCTACACCTTC. It specifies CASSQDSTANYGYTF.

This chain joins TRBV2 and TRBJ2-7; no clear D gene. Germline assignment: CDR1 SNHLY and CDR2 FYNNEI. Trimming removed 6 bases from V and 3 bases from J, with 15 bases in between. This CDR3 contains 14 residues. The DNA of the CDR3 is TGTGCCAGCAGGGACCCGACACGAAACTACGAGCAGTACTTC. Its translation is CASRDPTRNYEQYF.

This clonotype has just a few counts. The chain uses TRBV3-1 and TRBJ2-3; TRBD2 might be the D (6 bases). V was clipped by 1 base and J by 9 bases, with 17 bases between them. This CDR3 is 15 amino acids long. Germline V gene sequence: CDR1 LGHDT, CDR2 YNNKEL (reference sequence). The CDR3 bases are TGTGCCAGCAGCCAAGGAGGATGGGGCGGGGCGACGCAGTATTTT. It encodes CASSQGGWGGATQYF.

The chain couples TRBV20-1 to TRBJ1-4; D gene uncertain. The CDR3 covers 13 residues. V was shortened by 6 bases and J by 7 bases, with 15 bases between the two germline ends. Germline lookup yields CDR1 DFQATT and CDR2 SNEGSKA (reference sequence). The CDR3 reads CSAPVGWAEKLFF. CDR3 DNA: TGCAGTGCACCAGTGGGGTGGGCTGAAAAACTGTTTTTT.

This clonotype was detected once. The J gene is TRBJ2-1, the V gene TRBV4-1; D possibly uses TRBD1 or TRBD2 (7 bases each). The CDR3 is 18 residues long. Germline CDR1 reads MGHRA; CDR2 reads YSYEKL. With 3 bases removed from V and 4 bases from J, the gap between germline ends came to 22 bases. The chain's CDR3 is CASSQAYRGTGLYNEQFF. In DNA, the CDR3 is TGCGCCAGCAGCCAGGCTTACAGGGGAACGGGACTATACAATGAGCAGTTCTTC.

This clonotype occurred many times. This sequence joins TRBV7-3 and TRBJ2-3; 9 bases match TRBD2. Germline V gene data show CDR1 as SGHTA and CDR2 as FQGTGA. After removal of 3 bases from V and 0 bases from J, the junction contained 10 bases not matched to a gene. CDR3 length equals 18 residues. CDR3 sequence reads: CASSFRGGGDYSTDTQYF. For the CDR3, the DNA is TGTGCCAGCAGCTTTCGCGGGGGGGGTGACTATAGCACAGATACGCAGTATTTT.

This clonotype appeared many times. The CDR3 region is CASSLGDSNTEAFF. DNA for the CDR3: TGTGCCAGCAGCCTAGGGGACAGCAACACTGAAGCTTTCTTT. The chain recombines TRBV4-2 with TRBJ1-1, with 7 bases that match TRBD1. The CDR3 sequence is 14 residues long. The germline CDR1 and CDR2 sequences are LGHNA and YNFKEQ. Trimming at V came to 4 bases and at J to 2 bases, leaving 4 bases not matched to a gene.

This clonotype occurred many times. The chain recombines TRBV12-3 or TRBV12-4 with TRBJ2-2, with a tentative D call TRBD2 (5 bases). The V end was cut by 3 bases, the J end by 1 base, with 15 bases between. The CDR3 extends over 17 amino acids. CDR3 nucleotides: TGTGCCAGCAGTTTGGAGGAAGGCAGGAAGAACACCGGGGAGCTGTTTTTT. Amino acids: CASSLEEGRKNTGELFF.

This clonotype was seen many times. CDR3 sequence reads: CASSHDRYLREQFF. CDR3 DNA: TGTGCCAGCAGTCACGATCGGTATTTGAGGGAGCAGTTCTTC. This rearrangement joins TRBV6-2 or TRBV6-3 to TRBJ2-1; D unclear. The germline V gene has CDR1 MNHEY and CDR2 SVGEGT. The V end was cut by 5 bases, the J end by 10 bases, with 18 bases between. This CDR3 is 14 amino acids long.

The sample holds a few counts of this clonotype. This rearrangement joins TRBV4-2 to TRBJ2-3; weak D call: TRBD1 (6 bases). The CDR3 contains 15 residues. From germline, CDR1 is LGHNA and CDR2 YNFKEQ. V was clipped by 5 bases and J by 5 bases, with 17 bases between them. The CDR3 here is CASSVGRGSGDTQYF. In nucleotides, the CDR3 is TGTGCCAGCAGCGTAGGAAGGGGGAGTGGAGATACGCAGTATTTT.